The T cell receptor beta chain described here comes from a study of CD8+CD57+ T cells in acquired aplastic anemia (dated by TCRdb to between 2017 and 2018). General notes on the study: Extracted DNA from sorted CD4+ and CD8+ cells averaged around 3.3 ug, ranging from roughly 0.17 to 30 ug. A CD8+CD57+ expansion meant a frequency higher than the mean frequency seen in healthy subjects.

From cysteine to phenylalanine, the CDR3 is 12 amino acids long. CDR3 DNA is the only sequence kept; it has 36 bases, read in frame from the first base. The germline V gene encodes CDR1 SGHTA and CDR2 FQGNSA. V loses 5 bases, J loses 7 bases, and the germline ends lie 11 bases apart. A remark on this clonotype: This receptor's antigen is unknown. Base qualities are not at hand, and no much larger clone is one base apart.

What the study reported, not specific to this receptor: Although around 30 CD8+ CDR3 sequences were shared by patients and controls, these sequences appeared highly expressed in patients and within the immunodominant clones of patients. Patients and healthy controls showed no significant difference in CD8+ Simpson's diversity (P=0.060).

The patients picked for sequencing were ones in whom flow cytometry had shown an expansion of CD8+CD57+ cells. Every patient had severe acquired aplastic anemia, diagnosed using the International Study of Aplastic Anemia and Agranulocytosis and Camitta criteria. No patient had received any therapy when blood was sampled. The study deep-sequenced TCR repertoires of sorted CD4+ and CD8+ blood T cells from severe aplastic anemia patients and healthy subjects. Patients were enrolled in the USA under clinicaltrials.gov protocols 00001620, 01623167, 00001397, 00071045, 00081523 and 00961064. Ficoll-Paque density gradient centrifugation was used to isolate peripheral blood mononuclear cells. CD4+ and CD8+ T cells were sorted by FACS or magnetic beads before DNA extraction. Profiling of TCR beta VDJ combinations and CDR3 sequences used genomic DNA as the template. An Illumina HiSeq 2000 was the platform used for TCR repertoire sequencing. Under the source paper's analysis protocol: TRBV/TRBJ rearrangement plots, CDR3 size and DJ length profiles, and Simpson's diversity index were used to assess repertoires. Whichever DNA sequence was most abundant in the deep sequencing data was defined as the immunodominant clone. CDR3 amino acid sequences were checked for sharing across subjects and were also compared against the VDJdb database and published repertoires. TCRdb handled the public reads itself, with Q25 trimming in fastp and clone calling in MiXCR, and kept productive beta chains. Under each unique CDR3 protein, matching rows form one entry showing the most common genes and DNA. TCRdb assigned the V and J calls; the authors' analysis was not used. Counted in this sample were roughly 200,000 distinct CDR3 sequences; roughly 63% of them appeared once. Approximately 42% of the sample goes to the ten largest clones.

Sequenced input: sorted CD4+, CD8+, or CD8+CD57+ T cells (not recorded which) from PBMCs. The chain is assembled from TRBV7-2 and TRBJ1-2, and perhaps TRBD1 as D gene, on 6 matching bases. This clonotype was sampled from a human donor with aplastic anemia. CDR3 region: CASSKDSGGYTF. At the DNA level, the sequence is TGTGCCAGCAGCAAGGACAGTGGTGGCTACACCTTC.